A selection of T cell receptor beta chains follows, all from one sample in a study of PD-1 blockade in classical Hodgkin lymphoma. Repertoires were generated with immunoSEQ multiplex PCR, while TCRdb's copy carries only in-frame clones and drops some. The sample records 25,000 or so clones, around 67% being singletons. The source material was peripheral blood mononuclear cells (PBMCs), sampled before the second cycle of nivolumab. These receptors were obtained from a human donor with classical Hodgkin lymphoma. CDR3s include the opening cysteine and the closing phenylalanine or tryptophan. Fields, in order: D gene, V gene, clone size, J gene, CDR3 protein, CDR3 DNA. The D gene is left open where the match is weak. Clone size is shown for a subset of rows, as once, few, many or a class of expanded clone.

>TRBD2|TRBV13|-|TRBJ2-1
CASSLLPVSSGRAVYNEQFF
TGTGCCAGCAGCTTGCTTCCGGTTTCTAGCGGGAGAGCGGTTTACAATGAGCAGTTCTTC
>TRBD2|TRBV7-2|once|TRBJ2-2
CASSARPGTSAGGGELFF
TGTGCCAGCAGCGCCCGCCCCGGGACTAGCGCGGGGGGTGGGGAGCTGTTTTTT
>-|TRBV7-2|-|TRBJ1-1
CASSSWTENTEAFF
TGTGCCAGCAGCTCCTGGACTGAGAACACTGAAGCTTTCTTT
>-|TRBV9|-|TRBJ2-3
CASSAGSRTDTQYF
TGTGCCAGCAGCGCAGGGAGCCGTACAGATACGCAGTATTTT
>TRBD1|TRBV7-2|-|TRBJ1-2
CASSPQGVWGYTF
TGTGCCAGCAGCCCACAGGGGGTCTGGGGCTACACCTTC
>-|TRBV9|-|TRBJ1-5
CASSVEGVSNQPQHF
TGTGCCAGCAGCGTAGAAGGTGTTAGCAATCAGCCCCAGCATTTT
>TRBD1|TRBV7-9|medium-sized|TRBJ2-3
CASSLSGQGRADTQYF
TGTGCCAGCAGCTTGTCGGGACAGGGGAGGGCAGATACGCAGTATTTT
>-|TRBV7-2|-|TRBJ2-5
CASSANGGPGPETQYF
TGTGCCAGCAGCGCAAACGGGGGGCCTGGGCCAGAGACCCAGTACTTC
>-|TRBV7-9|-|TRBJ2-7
CASSYTGLFYEQYF
TGTGCCAGCAGCTATACAGGTCTCTTCTACGAGCAGTACTTC
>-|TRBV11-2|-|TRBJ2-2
CASSFREPGELFF
TGTGCCAGCAGCTTCCGGGAACCCGGGGAGCTGTTTTTT
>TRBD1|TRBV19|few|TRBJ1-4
CASQNRGTGSEKLFF
TGTGCCAGCCAAAATCGGGGGACAGGGAGTGAAAAACTGTTTTTT
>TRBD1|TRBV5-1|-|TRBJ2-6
CASSRPGTAKEGFSGANVLTF
TGCGCCAGCAGCCGACCCGGGACAGCCAAGGAAGGATTTTCTGGGGCCAACGTCCTGACTTTC
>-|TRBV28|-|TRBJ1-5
CASVSGGDVQPQHF
TGTGCCAGTGTCTCGGGGGGCGATGTTCAGCCCCAGCATTTT
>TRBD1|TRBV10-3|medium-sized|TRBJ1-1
CAISELGTGSNTEAFF
TGTGCCATCAGTGAGTTAGGGACAGGGTCGAACACTGAAGCTTTCTTT
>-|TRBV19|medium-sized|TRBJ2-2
CASSMREVRTGELFF
TGTGCCAGTAGTATGAGAGAGGTTCGCACCGGGGAGCTGTTTTTT
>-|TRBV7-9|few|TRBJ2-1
CASSLTRDYNEQFF
TGTGCCAGCAGCCTGACTAGGGACTACAATGAGCAGTTCTTC
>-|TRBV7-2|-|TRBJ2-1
CASSAPYLYNEQFF
TGTGCCAGCAGCGCGCCGTACCTCTACAATGAGCAGTTCTTC
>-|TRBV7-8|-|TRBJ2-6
CASSLASSGANVLTF
TGTGCCAGCAGCTTAGCGAGCTCTGGGGCCAACGTCCTGACTTTC
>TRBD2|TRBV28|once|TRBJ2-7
CASRKRERRGEQYF
TGTGCCAGCAGGAAGCGGGAAAGGAGAGGCGAGCAGTACTTC
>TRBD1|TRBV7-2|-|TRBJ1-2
CASSLVGQNYGYTF
TGTGCCAGCAGCTTAGTGGGACAGAACTATGGCTACACCTTC
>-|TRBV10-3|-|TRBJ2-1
CAIKSAGSSYNEQFF
TGTGCCATCAAGTCAGCGGGTAGCTCCTACAATGAGCAGTTCTTC
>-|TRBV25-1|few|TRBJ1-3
CASSELGNTIYF
TGTGCCAGCAGTGAATTAGGCAACACCATATATTTT
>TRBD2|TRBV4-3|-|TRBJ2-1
CASSLLRTSGVYNEQFF
TGCGCCAGCAGCCTTTTGAGGACTAGCGGGGTGTACAATGAGCAGTTCTTC
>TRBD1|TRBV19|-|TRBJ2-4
CASRYGTGPKNIQYF
TGTGCCAGTAGATACGGGACAGGGCCCAAAAACATTCAGTACTTC
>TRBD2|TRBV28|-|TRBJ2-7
CASSLYAGASYEQYF
TGTGCCAGCAGTTTATATGCGGGAGCTTCGTACGAGCAGTACTTC
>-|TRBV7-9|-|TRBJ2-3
CASSLTSGTDTQYF
TGTGCCAGCAGCTTAACAAGCGGCACAGATACGCAGTATTTT
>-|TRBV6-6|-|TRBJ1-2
CASSPGQNYGYTF
TGTGCCAGCAGTCCAGGACAAAACTATGGCTACACCTTC